This is a list of T cell receptor beta chains from one sample in a study of glioma-infiltrating T cells. TCRdb analysed the multiplex PCR reads with MiXCR anew, one entry per CDR3 protein. The data show approximately 120,000 distinct CDR3 sequences, less than 30% seen once. The sequenced material came from glioma tissue, nonneoplastic brain tissue, or PBMCs (not recorded which). The receptor source for this set is a human donor with low-grade glioma or glioblastoma, undergoing nonglioma brain surgery, or in good health (not recorded which). Each CDR3 is given with its conserved first and last residue. A D gene is named only where the DNA matches it firmly. Size is omitted from some rows. Given values are once, few, many or a class for expanded clones.

abundance: .; v_gene: TRBV6-8; d_gene: .; j_gene: TRBJ1-2; CDR3aa: CASSLLEVSQGLYGYTF; CDR3nt: TGTGCCAGCAGCCTCTTGGAGGTTAGCCAGGGTTTGTATGGCTACACCTTC
abundance: many; v_gene: TRBV6-4; d_gene: TRBD1; j_gene: TRBJ1-1; CDR3aa: CASSVSPGQREAFF; CDR3nt: TGTGCCAGCAGTGTCTCGCCGGGACAGCGTGAAGCTTTCTTT
abundance: many; v_gene: TRBV28; d_gene: .; j_gene: TRBJ2-3; CDR3aa: CASSLAGSTDTQYF; CDR3nt: TGTGCCAGCAGTTTGGCGGGCAGCACAGATACGCAGTATTTT
abundance: many; v_gene: TRBV19; d_gene: .; j_gene: TRBJ2-7; CDR3aa: CASKASATGYEQYF; CDR3nt: TGTGCCAGCAAAGCCTCCGCGACGGGGTACGAGCAGTACTTC
abundance: many; v_gene: TRBV6-1; d_gene: TRBD2; j_gene: TRBJ2-1; CDR3aa: CASSPFLAGLSYNEQFF; CDR3nt: TGTGCCAGCAGCCCCTTCTTAGCGGGGCTCTCCTACAATGAGCAGTTCTTC
abundance: many; v_gene: TRBV7-2; d_gene: TRBD1; j_gene: TRBJ2-3; CDR3aa: CASSLASGTGTRTDTQYF; CDR3nt: TGTGCCAGCAGCTTGGCTTCGGGGACAGGGACCCGCACAGATACGCAGTATTTT
abundance: .; v_gene: TRBV27; d_gene: .; j_gene: TRBJ2-7; CDR3aa: CASSSGEQEWNEQYF; CDR3nt: TGTGCCAGCAGTTCTGGGGAACAGGAGTGGAATGAGCAGTACTTC
abundance: few; v_gene: TRBV11-1; d_gene: .; j_gene: TRBJ2-7; CDR3aa: CASSLRRENEQYF; CDR3nt: TGTGCCAGCAGCTTGCGGAGGGAAAACGAGCAGTACTTC
abundance: many; v_gene: TRBV3-1; d_gene: .; j_gene: TRBJ2-2; CDR3aa: CASSQGAGDGELFF; CDR3nt: TGTGCCAGCAGCCAGGGGGCGGGCGACGGGGAGCTGTTTTTT
abundance: few; v_gene: TRBV4-2; d_gene: .; j_gene: TRBJ2-1; CDR3aa: CASSHGGAGPDNEQFF; CDR3nt: TGTGCCAGCAGCCACGGCGGGGCCGGACCCGACAATGAGCAGTTCTTC
abundance: few; v_gene: TRBV29-1; d_gene: .; j_gene: TRBJ1-2; CDR3aa: CSVDMAESYGYTF; CDR3nt: TGCAGCGTTGATATGGCGGAGAGCTATGGCTACACCTTC
abundance: many; v_gene: TRBV7-2; d_gene: TRBD2; j_gene: TRBJ2-3; CDR3aa: CASSLHFSGSGTDTQYF; CDR3nt: TGTGCCAGCAGCTTGCACTTTAGCGGGAGCGGCACAGATACGCAGTATTTT
abundance: few; v_gene: TRBV19; d_gene: .; j_gene: TRBJ2-2; CDR3aa: CASSRGGNTGELFF; CDR3nt: TGTGCCAGTAGTAGGGGCGGGAACACCGGGGAGCTGTTTTTT
abundance: .; v_gene: TRBV18; d_gene: TRBD1; j_gene: TRBJ2-5; CDR3aa: CASSSGTGEETQYF; CDR3nt: TGTGCCAGCTCATCCGGGACAGGGGAAGAGACCCAGTACTTC
abundance: many; v_gene: TRBV29-1; d_gene: .; j_gene: TRBJ2-5; CDR3aa: CSVVQDQETQYF; CDR3nt: TGCAGCGTTGTCCAGGACCAAGAGACCCAGTACTTC
abundance: few; v_gene: TRBV30; d_gene: TRBD1; j_gene: TRBJ2-3; CDR3aa: CAWSSGQGVTDTQYF; CDR3nt: TGTGCCTGGAGTTCCGGACAGGGGGTCACAGATACGCAGTATTTT
abundance: many; v_gene: TRBV6-1; d_gene: .; j_gene: TRBJ2-7; CDR3aa: CASSQSGAGLSYEQYF; CDR3nt: TGTGCCAGTTCCCAGTCGGGGGCAGGGCTTAGCTACGAGCAGTACTTC
abundance: many; v_gene: TRBV27; d_gene: .; j_gene: TRBJ1-1; CDR3aa: CASSLVSFNQGTEAFF; CDR3nt: TGTGCCAGCAGTTTAGTGTCCTTCAATCAAGGGACTGAAGCTTTCTTT
abundance: many; v_gene: TRBV5-1; d_gene: .; j_gene: TRBJ1-1; CDR3aa: CASSSMGQGNTEAFF; CDR3nt: TGCGCCAGCAGCTCCATGGGGCAGGGGAACACTGAAGCTTTCTTT
abundance: many; v_gene: TRBV6-1; d_gene: TRBD1; j_gene: TRBJ1-3; CDR3aa: CASTGTGSGTGNTIYF; CDR3nt: TGTGCCAGCACCGGGACAGGCTCCGGCACTGGAAACACCATATATTTT
abundance: .; v_gene: TRBV20-1; d_gene: TRBD2; j_gene: TRBJ2-1; CDR3aa: CSATTSGVKDTQFF; CDR3nt: TGCAGTGCCACCACTAGCGGCGTTAAGGATACGCAGTTCTTC
abundance: many; v_gene: TRBV24-1; d_gene: .; j_gene: TRBJ1-2; CDR3aa: CATEDSSDYGYTF; CDR3nt: TGTGCCACCGAGGATTCCAGTGACTATGGCTACACCTTC
abundance: many; v_gene: TRBV6-6; d_gene: TRBD2; j_gene: TRBJ2-7; CDR3aa: CASSYSTTSGTYYEQYF; CDR3nt: TGTGCCAGCAGTTACTCGACGACTAGCGGGACCTACTACGAGCAGTACTTC
abundance: few; v_gene: TRBV19; d_gene: .; j_gene: TRBJ2-1; CDR3aa: CASSISAEGPYNEQFF; CDR3nt: TGTGCCAGTAGTATCTCGGCGGAGGGCCCGTACAATGAGCAGTTCTTC
abundance: once; v_gene: TRBV5-5; d_gene: TRBD2; j_gene: TRBJ2-3; CDR3aa: CASSGFGAGTFSTDTQYF; CDR3nt: TGTGCCAGCAGCGGTTTCGGAGCGGGGACTTTTAGCACAGATACGCAGTATTTT
abundance: many; v_gene: TRBV19; d_gene: .; j_gene: TRBJ1-2; CDR3aa: CASSTVVGSDGYTF; CDR3nt: TGTGCCAGTAGTACTGTGGTGGGATCAGATGGCTACACCTTC
abundance: once; v_gene: TRBV28; d_gene: .; j_gene: TRBJ1-5; CDR3aa: CVSSLGSNQPQHF; CDR3nt: TGTGTTAGCAGTTTGGGCAGCAATCAGCCCCAGCATTTT
abundance: .; v_gene: TRBV2; d_gene: .; j_gene: TRBJ2-7; CDR3aa: CASSPEGGPVKQYF; CDR3nt: TGTGCCAGCAGCCCGGAGGGGGGCCCTGTGAAGCAGTACTTC
abundance: many; v_gene: TRBV6-2/TRBV6-3; d_gene: .; j_gene: TRBJ1-2; CDR3aa: CASSPPETYGYTF; CDR3nt: TGTGCCAGCAGTCCCCCGGAGACATATGGCTACACCTTC
abundance: .; v_gene: TRBV7-9; d_gene: .; j_gene: TRBJ1-1; CDR3aa: CASSFYICSAWDEAYTEAFF; CDR3nt: .
abundance: many; v_gene: TRBV7-8; d_gene: .; j_gene: TRBJ1-5; CDR3aa: CASSLESTQPQHF; CDR3nt: TGTGCCAGCAGCTTAGAGTCGACTCAGCCCCAGCATTTT
abundance: many; v_gene: TRBV7-9; d_gene: TRBD1; j_gene: TRBJ2-7; CDR3aa: CASSLTGGEYEQYF; CDR3nt: TGTGCCAGCAGCTTAACAGGGGGCGAGTACGAGCAGTACTTC
abundance: many; v_gene: TRBV6-1; d_gene: .; j_gene: TRBJ1-3; CDR3aa: CASSPGAFSGNTIYF; CDR3nt: TGTGCCAGCAGTCCCGGGGCGTTCTCTGGAAACACCATATATTTT
abundance: many; v_gene: TRBV28; d_gene: .; j_gene: TRBJ2-7; CDR3aa: CASRINYEQYF; CDR3nt: TGTGCCAGCAGGATTAACTACGAGCAGTACTTC
abundance: .; v_gene: TRBV29-1; d_gene: TRBD1; j_gene: TRBJ2-7; CDR3aa: CSVDGLGQVTYEQYF; CDR3nt: TGCAGCGTTGACGGATTGGGACAGGTGACCTACGAGCAGTACTTC
abundance: many; v_gene: TRBV2; d_gene: TRBD1; j_gene: TRBJ2-4; CDR3aa: CASSEETGVANIQYF; CDR3nt: TGTGCCAGCAGTGAGGAAACAGGGGTAGCAAACATTCAGTACTTC
abundance: many; v_gene: TRBV14; d_gene: .; j_gene: TRBJ1-1; CDR3aa: CASSRLMNTEAFF; CDR3nt: TGTGCCAGCAGCCGCCTCATGAACACTGAAGCTTTCTTT
abundance: many; v_gene: TRBV20-1; d_gene: TRBD2; j_gene: TRBJ2-7; CDR3aa: CSAREGTSGGTYEQYF; CDR3nt: TGCAGTGCTAGAGAGGGGACTAGCGGGGGGACCTACGAGCAGTACTTC
abundance: many; v_gene: TRBV10-3; d_gene: TRBD1; j_gene: TRBJ1-1; CDR3aa: CAISGPGQGANTEAFF; CDR3nt: TGTGCCATCAGTGGCCCCGGGCAGGGGGCTAACACTGAAGCTTTCTTT
abundance: many; v_gene: TRBV10-1; d_gene: TRBD1; j_gene: TRBJ1-4; CDR3aa: CASGRDRDGKLFF; CDR3nt: TGCGCCAGCGGGCGAGACAGGGACGGAAAACTGTTTTTT
abundance: few; v_gene: TRBV29-1; d_gene: .; j_gene: TRBJ1-4; CDR3aa: CSARETNEKLFF; CDR3nt: TGCAGCGCCCGAGAGACTAATGAAAAACTGTTTTTT
abundance: .; v_gene: TRBV20-1; d_gene: .; j_gene: TRBJ2-7; CDR3aa: CSAPLGRRYEQYF; CDR3nt: TGCAGTGCCCCCCTGGGCCGGAGATACGAGCAGTACTTC
abundance: many; v_gene: TRBV7-9; d_gene: TRBD1; j_gene: TRBJ1-1; CDR3aa: CASSLLGQGNTEAFF; CDR3nt: TGTGCCAGCAGCTTATTGGGACAGGGGAACACTGAAGCTTTCTTT
abundance: many; v_gene: TRBV18; d_gene: .; j_gene: TRBJ2-3; CDR3aa: CASSPRTVSTDTQYF; CDR3nt: TGTGCCAGCTCACCAAGGACAGTGAGCACAGATACGCAGTATTTT
abundance: many; v_gene: TRBV11-2; d_gene: .; j_gene: TRBJ2-7; CDR3aa: CASSLWDSKYEQYF; CDR3nt: TGTGCCAGCAGCTTATGGGACTCCAAATACGAGCAGTACTTC
abundance: many; v_gene: TRBV27; d_gene: TRBD1; j_gene: TRBJ1-5; CDR3aa: CASSLTGQGRHQPQHF; CDR3nt: TGTGCCAGCAGTTTAACAGGACAGGGTAGACATCAGCCCCAGCATTTT
abundance: once; v_gene: TRBV3-1; d_gene: .; j_gene: TRBJ2-5; CDR3aa: CASSPLGFGETQYF; CDR3nt: TGTGCCAGCAGCCCCCTCGGGTTTGGAGAGACCCAGTACTTC
abundance: many; v_gene: TRBV7-2; d_gene: .; j_gene: TRBJ2-7; CDR3aa: CASSLDTNTYEQYF; CDR3nt: TGTGCCAGCAGCTTAGATACTAATACCTACGAGCAGTACTTC
abundance: many; v_gene: TRBV6-2/TRBV6-3; d_gene: .; j_gene: TRBJ1-5; CDR3aa: CASSGDLAPQHF; CDR3nt: TGTGCCAGCAGTGGAGACTTAGCGCCCCAGCATTTT
abundance: few; v_gene: TRBV29-1; d_gene: .; j_gene: TRBJ2-1; CDR3aa: CSVEQGNEQFF; CDR3nt: TGCAGCGTTGAACAGGGGAATGAGCAGTTCTTC